This T cell receptor (beta chain) was observed in a study of regulatory T cells in long-lasting Graves disease. On this clonotype itself: It may be a read error: a sequence one base away is much more abundant.

Arm-PCR of CDR3 regions and iRepertoire HTBI primers were used to build TCR beta libraries. TCRdb reprocessed the multiplex PCR reads via MiXCR and lists one record per CDR3 protein. The sample lists some 500,000 distinct CDR3 sequences, roughly 14% occurring once. The CDR3 totals 14 residues. Per the germline V gene, CDR1 is MNHNS and CDR2 is SASEGT. The time point is: newly diagnosed GD, antithyroid drugs for less than 3 months. From PBMCs, RNA was extracted and then used to make the TCR library. Another study also made use of these data, one on T cells in Graves' hyperthyroidism and ophthalmopathy.

The sample was peripheral blood mononuclear cells (PBMCs), taken at new diagnosis, from a patient treated with antithyroid drugs. The V call is TRBV6-1, the J call TRBJ1-1; TRBD1 agrees at 11 bases. The source of this sequence is a man aged 30-40 years with Graves disease. DNA of the CDR3: TGTGTCAGCAGTGAAACCAGGACAGGGGGCCGAGCTTTCTTT. Protein: CVSSETRTGGRAFF.